The count of the clone carrying this T cell receptor beta chain is one. Its antigen is as yet unknown. V was trimmed by 0 bases and J by 4 bases, leaving 12 bases between them. The CDR3 runs 15 residues. The germline gives CDR1 LGHNA, CDR2 YNFKEQ. ViraFEST assay sequencing came after antigen-specific CD4+ T cells were expanded with viral peptide pools. Culture proceeded for more than 8 days, and CD4+ T cells were then isolated. IL-2 medium was substituted for half the medium on days 3 and 7. Assay used: immunoSEQ multiplex PCR; TCRdb lists only in-frame clones, some missing. The sample consists of about 54,000 clones, 80% of them appearing once. The sample comes from a study of vaccination effects on CD4 cells after COVID-19. General observations from the study: Clones induced by infection and by vaccine showed marked clonal contraction late after vaccination.

This clonotype originated in a human donor who received a COVID-19 vaccine. The sequences come from CD4+ T cells from PBMCs cultured with HCoV-229E spike peptides, collected before COVID-19 vaccination. The chain has TRBV4-2 and TRBJ1-2, with D uncertain. The CDR3 DNA reads as TGTGCCAGCAGCCAAGATATTGGGGTGGGCTATGGCTACACCTTC. This gives the protein CASSQDIGVGYGYTF.